This T cell receptor beta chain derives from a study of blood T cell repertoires in COVID-19. Study-wide background: Nucleic acid was either cDNA or gDNA, and it came from T cells, B-cell-depleted T cells, or PBMCs.

There are 16 residues in the CDR3. From germline, CDR1 is SGHRS and CDR2 YFSETQ. Trimming removed 4 bases from V and 0 bases from J; junction bases left unmatched: 10. Produced via immunoSEQ multiplex PCR; TCRdb's table is partial and in-frame only. The table has about 140,000 clones, approximately 83% seen once. The V and J genes are TRBV5-1 and TRBJ2-7; 7 bases are a match to TRBD1. The material sequenced was peripheral blood. The clonotype was recovered from a human donor in a cohort sampled during active COVID-19. The CDR3 loop reads CASSRTTQGSSYEQYF. CDR3 DNA sequence: TGCGCCAGCAGCAGGACAACACAGGGGAGCTCCTACGAGCAGTACTTC.